These T cell receptor beta chains were read from a single sample in a study of T cell responses to AZD1222 COVID-19 vaccine. The assay was immunoSEQ multiplex PCR, and TCRdb's table has in-frame clones only and misses some. Recorded here are around 140,000 clones; the top ten clones represent around 2.2%. The specimen sequenced was peripheral blood. The source is an adult in good health. CDR3s include the opening cysteine and the closing phenylalanine or tryptophan. A D gene is named only where the DNA matches it firmly.

15	TRBV19	TRBJ1-1	TRBD1	TGTGCCAGTAGCCCCCAGGTTACAGGGGGCACTGAAGCTTTCTTT	CASSPQVTGGTEAFF
15	TRBV10-3	TRBJ1-2	.	TGTGCCATCAGTGAGGCCTTCGGGGCTATAGGGGGCTACACCTTC	CAISEAFGAIGGYTF
13	TRBV7-2	TRBJ2-7	TRBD1	TGTGCCAGCAGCTTAGACAGGGGCTACGAGCAGTACTTC	CASSLDRGYEQYF
17	TRBV5-8	TRBJ2-5	TRBD1	TGTGCCAGCAGCCCCGGACAGGGGATCGGTGTTTGGGAGACCCAGTACTTC	CASSPGQGIGVWETQYF
13	TRBV12-5	TRBJ1-1	.	TGTGCTAGTGGTTTGGAGGCGGTGAATAAAGCTTTCTTT	CASGLEAVNKAFF
13	TRBV10-3	TRBJ1-2	TRBD1	TGTGCCATCAGTGTGGGACAGGAGGGTGGCTACACCTTC	CAISVGQEGGYTF
14	TRBV5-4	TRBJ2-5	.	TGTGCCAGCAGCTTAAGGACTAACCAAGAGACCCAGTACTTC	CASSLRTNQETQYF
18	TRBV4-1	TRBJ2-5	.	TGCGCCAGCAGCCAAGATATAGGGCTAGCGCATCGCCAAGAGACCCAGTACTTC	CASSQDIGLAHRQETQYF
14	TRBV5-1	TRBJ2-3	.	TGCGCCAGCAGCCCTACAGCGGGCACAGATACGCAGTATTTT	CASSPTAGTDTQYF
15	TRBV9	TRBJ1-6	TRBD1	TGTGCCAGCACCAGGACAGGGGGCTTTGATTCACCCCTCCACTTT	CASTRTGGFDSPLHF
15	TRBV5-4	TRBJ2-3	.	TGTGCCAGCAGACCACTGAACCCTAGCACAGATACGCAGTATTTT	CASRPLNPSTDTQYF
17	TRBV7-9	TRBJ2-5	TRBD2	TGTGCCAGCAGCCCAGACTTCGGAGCTAGCGGGGGAAAGACCCAGTACTTC	CASSPDFGASGGKTQYF
13	TRBV6-5	TRBJ1-2	TRBD1	TGTGCCAGTCGAGGACAGGGAAACTATGGCTACACCTTC	CASRGQGNYGYTF
15	TRBV30	TRBJ2-7	.	TGTGCCTGGAGTCCTACACGTACAGGGACTTACGAGCAGTACTTC	CAWSPTRTGTYEQYF
14	TRBV13	TRBJ1-1	.	TGTGCCAGCAGCTTGTGGGGCAGGAACACTGAAGCTTTCTTT	CASSLWGRNTEAFF
14	TRBV5-3	TRBJ1-6	.	TGTGCCACCACAGTCGGAGTACTCAATTCACCCCTCCACTTT	CATTVGVLNSPLHF
13	TRBV11-1	TRBJ1-1	.	TGTGCCAGCAGCCCCAGGGTTAACACTGAAGCTTTCTTT	CASSPRVNTEAFF
13	TRBV4-2	TRBJ1-2	.	TGTGCAAGCAGCCAGTGGGGGGACTATGGCTACACCTTC	CASSQWGDYGYTF
12	TRBV3-1/TRBV3-2	TRBJ1-5	.	TGTGCCAGCAGCCTCCCTAATCAGCCCCAGCATTTT	CASSLPNQPQHF
15	TRBV6-5	TRBJ2-7	TRBD1	TGTGCCAGCAGTTTCGGGACAGGCGGCTCCTACGAGCAGTACTTC	CASSFGTGGSYEQYF
14	TRBV7-8	TRBJ2-3	.	TGTGCCAGCGCCAGGTGGGCTAGCACAGATACGCAGTATTTT	CASARWASTDTQYF
15	TRBV28	TRBJ2-5	.	TGTGCCAGCAGTTTATGGGGGGGAGGCCAAGAGACCCAGTACTTC	CASSLWGGGQETQYF
14	TRBV30	TRBJ1-5	.	TGTGCCTGGAGTGGGGGTACTGGCAATCAGCCCCAGCATTTT	CAWSGGTGNQPQHF
15	TRBV14	TRBJ1-4	TRBD1	TGTGCCAGCAGCCAAGCCGGGACAGGGGGCGAAAAACTGTTTTTT	CASSQAGTGGEKLFF
13	TRBV6-1	TRBJ1-2	.	TGTGCCAGCAGTGAAGCGCGAGGGACAGGCTACACCTTC	CASSEARGTGYTF
16	TRBV3-1/TRBV3-2	TRBJ1-1	.	TGTGCCAGCAGCCACCCCTCCCGGGGAGGGAGCACTGAAGCTTTCTTT	CASSHPSRGGSTEAFF
13	TRBV30	TRBJ1-1	.	TGTGCCGGCCGGGGCTCGCTGAACACTGAAGCTTTCTTT	CAGRGSLNTEAFF
14	TRBV6-5	TRBJ1-6	.	TGTGCCAGCAGTCGCCGACAGGACCCTACGGCCCTCCACTTT	CASSRRQDPTALHF
15	TRBV4-1	TRBJ2-5	.	TGCGCCAGCAGCCAAGTGGGGGACACCCAAGAGACCCAGTACTTC	CASSQVGDTQETQYF
15	TRBV3-1/TRBV3-2	TRBJ1-3	TRBD1	TGTGCCAGCAGCCAAGGAGGGACAGCTGGAAACACCATATATTTT	CASSQGGTAGNTIYF
13	TRBV7-2	TRBJ2-5	.	TGTGCCAGCAGCTTAGGGACGGGAGAGACCCAGTACTTC	CASSLGTGETQYF
15	TRBV5-1	TRBJ1-2	.	TGCGCCAGCAGCTCAACCCTTGGACAAGATGGGCGCTACACCTTC	CASSSTLGQDGRYTF
16	TRBV18	TRBJ1-2	TRBD1	TGTGCCAGCTCACTTGTGACAGGGAGATCTAACTATGGCTACACCTTC	CASSLVTGRSNYGYTF
13	TRBV12-3/TRBV12-4	TRBJ2-5	.	TGTGCCAGCACTCCGGGGTACCAAGAGACCCAGTACTTC	CASTPGYQETQYF
17	TRBV7-6	TRBJ2-5	TRBD2	TGTGCCAGCAGCTACGGACTAGCGGGGGGGTACCAAGAGACCCAGTACTTC	CASSYGLAGGYQETQYF
14	TRBV11-3	TRBJ1-1	.	TGTGCCAGCAGTCCTACCACCAGGACGGCAGAAGCTTTCTTT	CASSPTTRTAEAFF
13	TRBV7-9	TRBJ1-1	.	TGTGCCAGCAGCATACAGGGAAACACTGAAGCTTTCTTT	CASSIQGNTEAFF
14	TRBV2	TRBJ2-7	.	TGTGCCAGCAGTGAAGCCCTCCCGGTTGGCGAGCAGTACTTC	CASSEALPVGEQYF
12	TRBV29-1	TRBJ1-2	.	TGCAGCGTTGAGGGCAGAGACTATGGCTACACCTTC	CSVEGRDYGYTF
15	TRBV5-4	TRBJ1-1	TRBD1	TGTGCCAGCAGCTTTCTGGGGACAGGGGGCACTGAAGCTTTCTTT	CASSFLGTGGTEAFF
13	TRBV10-1	TRBJ1-3	.	TGCGCCAGCGCCCGGGACTCTGGAAACACCATATATTTT	CASARDSGNTIYF
13	TRBV19	TRBJ2-7	.	TGTGCCAGTAATGACCGCCGCTCCTACGAGCAGTACTTC	CASNDRRSYEQYF
17	TRBV4-3	TRBJ1-2	TRBD1	TGCGCCAGCAGCCAAGACTACCTCAGGGGGTGGGACTATGGCTACACCTTC	CASSQDYLRGWDYGYTF
12	TRBV12-3/TRBV12-4	TRBJ1-2	.	TGTGCCAGCAGCCGAACGGCTGATGGCTACACCTTC	CASSRTADGYTF
18	TRBV6-2/TRBV6-3	TRBJ1-2	TRBD1	TGTGCCAGCAGTTACTCGATGTACGGACAGGGGTTAAGCTATGGCTACACCTTC	CASSYSMYGQGLSYGYTF
13	TRBV6-5	TRBJ2-1	.	TGTGCCAGCAGACTTGGGGGTTACAATGAGCAGTTCTTC	CASRLGGYNEQFF
15	TRBV5-1	TRBJ1-2	TRBD1	TGCGCCAGCAGCTTTTCCGGACAGGGGGTCTATGGCTACACCTTC	CASSFSGQGVYGYTF
15	TRBV19	TRBJ1-1	.	TGTGCCAGTAGGGCCAGGGGTTTAGGGAACACTGAAGCTTTCTTT	CASRARGLGNTEAFF